Sequencing of this T cell receptor (beta chain) was carried out in a study of blood T cell repertoires in COVID-19. TCRdb's copy holds only in-frame clones and misses some; the assay was immunoSEQ multiplex PCR. Here the sample spans more than 300,000 clones, around nine tenths being singletons. The trim removed 4 bases at V and 7 bases at J, leaving 11 bases unmatched. The CDR3 is made up of 16 amino acids. Germline lookup yields CDR1 SGHRS and CDR2 YFSETQ. In this sample, this clone turned up once. The sequence derives from a woman aged 30 to 39 who had been exposed to COVID-19. The rearrangement joins TRBV5-1 to TRBJ2-3; TRBD1 matches at 11 bases. The sample consisted of PBMCs or T cells enriched from blood (not recorded which). This CDR3 is CASSILPGQGGNTQYF. CDR3 coding DNA: TGCGCCAGCAGCATACTACCGGGACAGGGGGGAAATACGCAGTATTTT.